This TCR beta chain was retrieved from a study of T cells in Graves' hyperthyroidism and ophthalmopathy. Findings and caveats of the study: Among clonotypes expanded in thyroid above 0.001, most were also found in blood.

CDR1 is GTSNPN and CDR2 is SVGIG in the germline V gene (reference sequence). Losses at the gene ends were 4 bases for V and 6 bases for J; bases not matched to a gene: 17. The CDR3 is 16 residues long. Concerning this clonotype itself: The antigen remains unidentified.

Amplification of TCR beta CDR3 regions was performed using RNA transcripts as template. TCR CDR3 underwent first-round RT-PCR with the HTBI primer set. TCRdb redid the calling of the multiplex PCR reads with MiXCR, one entry per CDR3 protein. The sample contains nearly 600,000 distinct CDR3 sequences, 14% of which appear only once. V usage is TRBV30 and J usage is TRBJ2-7, with TRBD2 matching 8 bases. This TCR came from a woman aged 25 to 39 with Graves' hyperthyroidism that later progressed to Graves' ophthalmopathy. The source material was blood. The chain's CDR3 is CAWTHSGAGVWFEQYF. CDR3 DNA sequence: TGTGCCTGGACCCATAGCGGAGCGGGAGTTTGGTTCGAGCAGTACTTC.